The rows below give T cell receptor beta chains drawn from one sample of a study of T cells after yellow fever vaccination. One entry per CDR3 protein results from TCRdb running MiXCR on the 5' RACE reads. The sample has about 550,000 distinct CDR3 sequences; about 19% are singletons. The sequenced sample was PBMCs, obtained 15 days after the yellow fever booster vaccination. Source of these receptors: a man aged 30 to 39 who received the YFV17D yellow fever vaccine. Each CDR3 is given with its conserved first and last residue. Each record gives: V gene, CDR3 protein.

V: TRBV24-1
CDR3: CATSDFGSGTSTDTQYF

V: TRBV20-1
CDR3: CSARKDTLYEQYF

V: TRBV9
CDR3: CASTPALTGPYGYTF

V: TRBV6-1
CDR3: CASSPPIPKLNEQFF

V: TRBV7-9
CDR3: CASPRTGLSQETQYF

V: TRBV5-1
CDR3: CASSAKGGQETQYF

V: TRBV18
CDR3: CASSPQSAHADEQFF

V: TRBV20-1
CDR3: CSARDKTSGQPQHF

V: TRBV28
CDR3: CASGGRENEQFF

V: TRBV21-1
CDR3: CASSKAPSANTGELFF

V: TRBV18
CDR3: CASSPGSPRETQYF

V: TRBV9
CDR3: CASSAQTSGNYEQYF

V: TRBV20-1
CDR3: CSAHYFGTGDGYTF

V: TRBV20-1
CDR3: CSARDAAGGLETQYF

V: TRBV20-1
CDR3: CSAREWASGRRAAGTQYF

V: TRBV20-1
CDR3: CSSHPGGSYGYTF

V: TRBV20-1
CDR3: CSAGTSGSDTQYF

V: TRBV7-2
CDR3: CASSSQIGGNEQFF

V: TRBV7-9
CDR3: CASSASGGETQYF

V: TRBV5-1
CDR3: CASSSGTGKTYEQYF

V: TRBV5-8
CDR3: CASSLVKEAFF

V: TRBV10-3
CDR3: CAIRKTGENEKLFF

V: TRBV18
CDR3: CASSPPSPLEQFF

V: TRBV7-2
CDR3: CASSYFRDTQYF

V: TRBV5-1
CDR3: CASSSTGSYGYTF

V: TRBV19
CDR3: CASSILWNTEAFF

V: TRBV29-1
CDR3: CSVEGTGWNEQYF

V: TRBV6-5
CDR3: CASRLDRDRNNEQFF

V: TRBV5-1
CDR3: CASRPGTSGHEQFF